The clone carrying this TCR beta chain was counted at least ten times. Amplified TCR beta CDR3 regions came from RNA transcripts. During a first-round RT-PCR of the TCR CDR3, the HTBI primer set was used. MiXCR was run by TCRdb on the multiplex PCR reads, yielding one entry per CDR3 protein. Counted here are around 340,000 distinct CDR3 sequences, around 18% occurring once; the ten biggest clones make up around a sixth. This record comes from a study of T cells in Graves' hyperthyroidism and ophthalmopathy. CDR1 and CDR2 (germline): MNHEY, SVGAGI. V lost 6 bases to trimming and J lost 7 bases, with 10 bases between them. There are 11 residues in the CDR3.

This TCR came from a woman in her 40s with Graves' ophthalmopathy. This sequence joins TRBV6-5 and TRBJ2-7, with D possibly TRBD1 on 6 matching bases. Sequenced sample: blood. The CDR3 reads CASSRGEEQYF. The CDR3 DNA sequence: TGTGCCAGCAGCAGGGGCGAGGAGCAGTACTTC.